This T cell receptor beta chain was sequenced in a study of PD-1 blockade in classical Hodgkin lymphoma. Findings and limits, study-wide: The study reported lower baseline TCR diversity in newly diagnosed patients than in healthy donors. Prior therapy or disease activity may underlie the repertoire differences, whose causes remain undefined. Newly diagnosed patients and complete responders had comparable diversity at baseline.

Profiled with immunoSEQ multiplex PCR; TCRdb holds only in-frame clones, not every one. The sample contains about 36,000 clones, 69% of which appear only once. All patients relapsed after autologous stem cell transplantation, and brentuximab vedotin exposure varied. Classification of best responses gave complete response, partial response or progressive disease. Germline V gene sequence: CDR1 PRHDT, CDR2 FYEKMQ (reference sequence). The V end lost 6 bases, the J end lost 5 bases, and 19 bases lay between the germline ends. The CDR3 length is 15 residues. Points on this clone: No antigen is known for it.

This TCR was sampled from a human donor with classical Hodgkin lymphoma. This chain joins TRBV13 and TRBJ1-1; weak D call: TRBD1 (6 bases). This sample comprised peripheral blood mononuclear cells (PBMCs), obtained before the second cycle of nivolumab. CDR3 in amino acids: CASSHEAGAQTEAFF. DNA of the CDR3: TGTGCCAGCAGTCACGAAGCAGGGGCACAAACTGAAGCTTTCTTT.